This T cell receptor (beta chain) stems from a study of blood T cell repertoires in COVID-19. Whole-study context: PBMCs, B-cell-depleted T cells, or T cells were the source of the cDNA or gDNA that made up the material.

This clone was counted a single time. Only in-frame clones appear in the TCRdb table, and some are missing; sequencing was by immunoSEQ multiplex PCR. The sample gives more than 45,000 clones, around nine tenths of which show up once; about 10% is in the top ten. The CDR3 runs 13 residues. The germline gives CDR1 LNHDA, CDR2 SQIVND (reference sequence). Trimming took 2 bases from V and 7 from J, leaving 9 bases between them. The clonotype was recovered from a woman over 75 with acute or convalescent COVID-19. This chain links TRBV19 with TRBJ1-5; D remains ambiguous. Sequences were obtained from peripheral blood. CDR3 region: CASSIRGTQPQHF. CDR3 bases: TGTGCCAGTAGTATACGAGGAACCCAGCCCCAGCATTTT.